This T cell receptor beta chain comes out of a study of siplizumab effects on memory and regulatory T cells (dated by TCRdb to between 2018 and 2021). Regarding the study in general: The study looked at the effect of siplizumab, an anti-CD2 antibody, on alloreactive T-cell subsets in allogeneic mixed lymphocyte reactions made from human PBMCs. Beyond this particular receptor, the publication reports: Compared with memory T cells, unstimulated naive T cells appeared more diverse, and naive cells seemed to make a substantial contribution to the alloresponse. For roughly 80-96% of proliferating CD4+ or CD8+ clones, no naive or memory phenotype could be assigned. No functional confirmation was obtained for the suppressive function of proliferating Tregs from siplizumab cultures. Among mappable alloreactive CD4+ clones, an average Treg-derived fraction of roughly 70% was observed with siplizumab, compared with about 25% in control reactions. Because sequences below about 10^-5 frequency were poorly captured, only a minor fraction of alloreactive clones could be mapped to unstimulated subsets. The cumulative frequency of alloreactive sequences traceable to unstimulated CD4+ memory T cells was significantly reduced by siplizumab.

The CDR3 sequence holds 13 residues, the cysteine and phenylalanine included. Only the CDR3 DNA stays, 39 bases, in frame from base 1. Sequences SEHNR (CDR1) and FQNEAQ (CDR2) are obtained from the germline V gene (reference sequence). V and J lose 1 base and 0 bases, and a span of 1 base separates them. The protocol used for the library was the immunoSEQ multiplex PCR assay. Some 100,000 TCR templates per sample were assayed by the deep sequencing platform. Genomic DNA extracted from sorted T cells was used for TCRbeta CDR3 sequencing. Processing in the source paper ran as follows. Clonal analysis of TCRbeta CDR3 data was done in the R programming language. Alloreactive CD4+ and CD8+ clones were defined by comparing unstimulated samples with post-reaction CFSE-low samples. Regulatory or non-regulatory origin of alloreactive CD4+ clones was assigned by matching sequences to the sorted unstimulated Treg and non-Treg repertoires. The immuneACCESS repertoire file appears here via TCRdb, limited to in-frame rearrangements. These files lack a portion of the clones; in checked studies, under half of the deficit traces to unresolved V genes, and the cause of the others is not known. Clonal size and the V and J genes are those of that table, whereas D and trimming came from the DNA. This sample lists approximately 94,000 clones; around 90% were detected once. The biggest ten clones account for around 0.15% of the sample.

A word on this clone: The antigen it binds to is not known. Base quality data are lacking; no much larger clone is found one base away.

Sorted unstimulated T cells and proliferating T cells recovered from mixed lymphocyte reactions underwent TCRbeta CDR3 sequencing. Fresh whole blood from nine to ten HLA-typed healthy donors was used as the source from which PBMCs were isolated. The chain employs TRBV7-9 and TRBJ1-3, with the D segment identity uncertain. The sequence came from a human donor in good health. Source material: CD4+ T cells sorted from blood. The bases are TGTGCCAGCAGCTTAGTCTCTGGAAACACCATATATTTT. This sequence encodes CASSLVSGNTIYF. The full variable domain, with segments outside the CDR3 supplied by the reference TRBV7-9 and TRBJ1-3 proteins, appears as DTGVSQNPRHKITKRGQNVTFRCDPISEHNRLYWYRQTLGQGPEFLTYFQNEAQLEKSRLLSDRFSAERPKGSFSTLEIQRTEQGDSAMYLCASSLVSGNTIYFGEGSWLTVV.